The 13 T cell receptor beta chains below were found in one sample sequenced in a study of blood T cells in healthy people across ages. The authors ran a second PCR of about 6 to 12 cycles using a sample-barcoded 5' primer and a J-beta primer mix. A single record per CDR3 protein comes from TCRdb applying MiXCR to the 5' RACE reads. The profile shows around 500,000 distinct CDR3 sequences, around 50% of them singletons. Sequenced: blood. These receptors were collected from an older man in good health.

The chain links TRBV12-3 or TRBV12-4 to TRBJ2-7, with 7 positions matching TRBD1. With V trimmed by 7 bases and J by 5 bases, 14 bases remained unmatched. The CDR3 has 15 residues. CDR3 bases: TGTGCCAGCAACATTTGGGCGAGAGGGGGCAACGAGCAGTACTTC. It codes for CASNIWARGGNEQYF.

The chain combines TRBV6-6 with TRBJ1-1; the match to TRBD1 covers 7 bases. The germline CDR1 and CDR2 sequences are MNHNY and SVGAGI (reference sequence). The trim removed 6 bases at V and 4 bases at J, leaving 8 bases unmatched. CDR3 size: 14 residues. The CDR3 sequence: CASRMDRRGTEAFF. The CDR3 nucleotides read TGTGCCAGCAGAATGGACAGGAGGGGCACTGAAGCTTTCTTT.

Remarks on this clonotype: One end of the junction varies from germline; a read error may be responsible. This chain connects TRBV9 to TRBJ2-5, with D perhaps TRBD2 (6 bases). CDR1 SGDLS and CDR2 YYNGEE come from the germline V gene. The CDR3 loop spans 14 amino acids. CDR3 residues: CVSSVDRREETQYF. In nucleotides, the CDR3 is TGTGTCAGCAGCGTAGATAGGAGGGAGGAGACCCAGTACTTC.

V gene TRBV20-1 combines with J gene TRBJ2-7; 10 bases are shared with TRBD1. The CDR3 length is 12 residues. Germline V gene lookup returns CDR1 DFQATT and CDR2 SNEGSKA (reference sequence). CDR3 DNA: TGCAGCCACAGGGGACAGGGGTCCGAGCAGTACTTC. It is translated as CSHRGQGSEQYF.

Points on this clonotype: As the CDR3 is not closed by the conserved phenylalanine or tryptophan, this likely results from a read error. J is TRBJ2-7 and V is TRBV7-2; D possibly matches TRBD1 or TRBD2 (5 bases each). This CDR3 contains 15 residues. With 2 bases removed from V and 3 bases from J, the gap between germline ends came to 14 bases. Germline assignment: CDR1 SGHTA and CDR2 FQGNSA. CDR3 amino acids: CASSLMGTSSYEQYS. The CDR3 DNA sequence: TGTGCCAGCAGCTTAATGGGGACGTCAAGCTACGAGCAGTACTCC.

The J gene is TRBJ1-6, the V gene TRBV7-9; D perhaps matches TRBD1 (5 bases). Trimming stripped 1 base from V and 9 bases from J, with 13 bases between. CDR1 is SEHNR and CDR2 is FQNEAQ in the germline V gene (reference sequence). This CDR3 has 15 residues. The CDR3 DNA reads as TGTGCCAGCAGCTTAGGATGGGAGAGGGGTTCACCCCTCCACTTT. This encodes CASSLGWERGSPLHF.

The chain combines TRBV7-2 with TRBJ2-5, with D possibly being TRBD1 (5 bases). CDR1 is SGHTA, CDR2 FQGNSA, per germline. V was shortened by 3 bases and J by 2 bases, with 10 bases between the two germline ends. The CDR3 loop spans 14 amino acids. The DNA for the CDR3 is TGTGCCAGCAGCTTCCGCAGGGCACAAGAGACCCAGTACTTC. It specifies CASSFRRAQETQYF. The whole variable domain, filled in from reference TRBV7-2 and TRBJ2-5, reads GAGVSQSPSNKVTEKGKDVELRCDPISGHTALYWYRQSLGQGLEFLIYFQGNSAPDKSGLPSDRFSAERTGGSVSTLTIQRTQQEDSAVYLCASSFRRAQETQYFGPGTRLLVL.

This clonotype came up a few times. CDR3 loop: CASSSWTGRNNEQFF. As DNA, the CDR3 is TGCGCCAGCAGCTCTTGGACTGGACGAAACAATGAGCAGTTCTTC. This chain joins TRBV5-1 and TRBJ2-1; maybe TRBD2 (5 bases). The germline V gene encodes CDR1 SGHRS and CDR2 YFSETQ. V lost 3 bases and J lost 5, with 15 bases in between. CDR3 length equals 15 residues.

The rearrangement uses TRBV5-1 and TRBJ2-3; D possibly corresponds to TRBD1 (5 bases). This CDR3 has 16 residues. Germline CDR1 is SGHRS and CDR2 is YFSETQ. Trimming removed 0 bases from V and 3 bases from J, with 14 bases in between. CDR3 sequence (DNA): TGCGCCAGCAGCTTGGGTCATCAGGGTGGTACAGATACGCAGTATTTT. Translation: CASSLGHQGGTDTQYF.

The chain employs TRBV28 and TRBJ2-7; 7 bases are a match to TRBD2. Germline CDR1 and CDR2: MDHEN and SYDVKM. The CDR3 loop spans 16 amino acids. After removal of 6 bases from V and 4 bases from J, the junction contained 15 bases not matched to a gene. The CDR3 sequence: CASRTSGTTPVYEQYF. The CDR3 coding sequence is TGTGCCAGCAGGACGTCCGGGACTACCCCAGTTTACGAGCAGTACTTC.

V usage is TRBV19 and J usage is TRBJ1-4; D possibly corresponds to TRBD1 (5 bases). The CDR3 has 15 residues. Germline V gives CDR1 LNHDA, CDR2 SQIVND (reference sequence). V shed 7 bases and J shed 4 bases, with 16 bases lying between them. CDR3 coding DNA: TGTGCCAGTACCTCCTGGGGGTTGGTTAATGAAAAACTGTTTTTT. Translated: CASTSWGLVNEKLFF.

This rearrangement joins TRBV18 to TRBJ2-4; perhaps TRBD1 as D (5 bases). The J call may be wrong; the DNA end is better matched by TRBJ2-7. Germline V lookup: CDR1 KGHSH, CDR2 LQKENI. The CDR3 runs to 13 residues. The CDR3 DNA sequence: TGTGCCAGCTCACCATCCGCAGGGCGCGAGCAGTACTTC. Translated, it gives CASSPSAGREQYF.

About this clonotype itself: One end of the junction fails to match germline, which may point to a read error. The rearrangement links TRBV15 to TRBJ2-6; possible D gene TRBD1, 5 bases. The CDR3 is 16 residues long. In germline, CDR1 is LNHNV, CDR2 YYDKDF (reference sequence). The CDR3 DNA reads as TGTGCCACCAGCAGAGATCGGGTATCTGGGGCCAACGCCCTGACTTTC. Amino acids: CATSRDRVSGANALTF.